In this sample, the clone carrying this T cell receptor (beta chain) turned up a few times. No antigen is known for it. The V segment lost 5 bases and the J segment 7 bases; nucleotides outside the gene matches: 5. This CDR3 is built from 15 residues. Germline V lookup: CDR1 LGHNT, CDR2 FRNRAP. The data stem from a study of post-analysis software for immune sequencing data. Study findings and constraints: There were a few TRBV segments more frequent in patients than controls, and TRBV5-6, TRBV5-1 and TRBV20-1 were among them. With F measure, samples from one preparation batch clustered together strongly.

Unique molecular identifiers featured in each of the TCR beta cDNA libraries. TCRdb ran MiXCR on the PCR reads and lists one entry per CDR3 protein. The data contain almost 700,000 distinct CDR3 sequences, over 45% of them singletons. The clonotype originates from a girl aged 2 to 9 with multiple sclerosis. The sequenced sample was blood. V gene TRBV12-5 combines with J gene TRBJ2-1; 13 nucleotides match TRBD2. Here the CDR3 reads CASGRLAGGNNEQFF. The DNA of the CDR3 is TGTGCTAGTGGTCGACTAGCGGGAGGTAATAATGAGCAGTTCTTC.